This TCR beta chain was retrieved from a study of identical twins. Study conclusions and caveats: Carriage of fewer insertions was seen in abundant cord blood beta clonotypes, whereas memory repertoires showed none. For monozygotic twins, models underestimated out-of-frame TCR alpha sharing.

This CDR3 region has 15 residues. Trimming at V came to 3 bases and at J to 5 bases, leaving 7 bases not matched to a gene. Germline CDR1 reads DFQATT; CDR2 reads SNEGSKA (reference sequence). A single count supports this clonotype. Antigen specificity is unknown. TCRdb re-called the 5' RACE reads with MiXCR, one entry per CDR3 protein. The sample lists 650,000 to 750,000 distinct CDR3 sequences; around 20% were seen once. These data were also reused for a study on T cells expressing NK-cell markers. That paper adds: Investigators obtained TCR beta repertoires from sorted CD3+CD56+NKG2C+, CD3+CD56+NKG2C- and CD3+CD56-NKG2C+ T cells. Whether expanded NKG2C+ T cell clones recognized HCMV stayed uncertain.

This TCR came from a woman between 18 and 29 years old in good health. The rearrangement uses TRBV20-1 and TRBJ2-7; 13 nucleotides line up with TRBD2. The specimen was PBMCs. CDR3 nucleotides: TGCAGTGCTAGGCTTACTAGCGGGGGGGCACACGAGCAGTACTTC. Its protein product is CSARLTSGGAHEQYF.